This TCR beta chain was retrieved from a study of Ad26.COV2.S vaccination and SARS-CoV-2 variants. Indicated treatment: approximately 18 received Ad26.COV2.S at low or high dose, single or two shots; several received placebo; per-sample allocation not given. At day 63 after the first vaccine or placebo injection, samples were drawn. Expressing Wuhan-strain SARS-CoV-2 spike, an Ad26 vector served as the vaccine. TCRdb's copy holds only in-frame clones and misses some; the assay was immunoSEQ multiplex PCR. In the table there are around 300,000 clones, less than 90% of which are singletons. From germline, CDR1 is SGDLS and CDR2 YYNGEE. The CDR3 consists of 15 residues. V lost 3 bases and J lost 4, with 16 bases in between.

This receptor was taken from a person between 18 and 65 years old who received the Ad26.COV2.S COVID-19 vaccine or a placebo. This rearrangement joins TRBV9 to TRBJ1-1, with D hard to call. The input for sequencing was peripheral blood, taken in a trial of Ad26.COV2.S vaccine versus placebo. The CDR3 sequence: CASSGEGGLSTEAFF. CDR3 DNA: TGTGCCAGCAGCGGAGAAGGAGGCTTGAGCACTGAAGCTTTCTTT.